This T cell receptor (beta chain) is drawn from a study of blood T cell repertoires in COVID-19. Across the whole study: Italy, Spain and the United States were the sources of the convalescent and acute COVID-19 samples. The analysed material was cDNA or gDNA that came from T cells, B-cell-depleted T cells, or PBMCs.

Original data processing: Researchers report that nucleated cell counts were estimated from reference gene primer amplification. Only in-frame clones appear in the TCRdb table, and some are missing; sequencing was by immunoSEQ multiplex PCR. That table is the source of V, J and clone size, and D and trimming were worked out from the DNA. In the table there are tens of thousands of clones, 80% to 95% of which are singletons. This clone has just one count. This CDR3 comprises 12 residues. The germline gives CDR1 LGHDT, CDR2 YNNKEL (reference sequence). The ends were cut back, 1 base at V and 7 bases at J, with 6 bases in the middle.

This sequence was found in a man aged 45-65 years with active COVID-19. The chain has TRBV3-1 (or the pseudogene TRBV3-2) and TRBJ2-3; D not certain. Sequencing was performed on peripheral blood. The CDR3 DNA reads TGTGCCAGCAGCCAAGCCAGGTATACGCAGTATTTT. It codes for CASSQARYTQYF.